The 31 T cell receptor beta chains in this list originate from one sample, sequenced in a study of T cells in Graves' hyperthyroidism and ophthalmopathy. RNA transcripts served as the template for amplifying TCR beta CDR3 regions. HTBI primers were employed in a first-round RT-PCR of the TCR CDR3. One entry per CDR3 protein results from TCRdb running MiXCR on the multiplex PCR reads. The data show about 640,000 distinct CDR3 sequences, with around 15% seen just once and around 12% held by the top ten. The source material was blood. These receptors were obtained from a woman between 50 and 59 years old with Graves' ophthalmopathy.

This rearrangement joins TRBV2 to TRBJ2-2; maybe TRBD2 (5 bases). Per the germline V gene, CDR1 is SNHLY and CDR2 is FYNNEI. V was cut by 6 bases and J by 2 bases, with 13 bases left in between. The CDR3 runs to 15 residues. CDR3 DNA sequence: TGTGCCAGCAGGGCTTCGACTAAAAACACCGGGGAGCTGTTTTTT. It encodes CASRASTKNTGELFF.

In this sample, this clonotype turned up a few times. The gene calls are TRBV14 and TRBJ2-2; 7 bases are shared with TRBD2. The V and J ends lost 1 base and 6 bases, in that order; junction bases with no gene match: 8. The CDR3 is made up of 16 amino acids. The germline gives CDR1 SGHDN, CDR2 FVKESK. The chain's CDR3 is CASSQVRGRDAGELFF. Here the CDR3 DNA reads TGTGCCAGCAGCCAAGTACGGGGGAGGGATGCCGGGGAGCTGTTTTTT.

To note about this clonotype: With a much larger clone just one base away, this may be a read error. The J gene is TRBJ1-1, the V gene TRBV7-2; perhaps TRBD1 as D (5 bases). Per germline, CDR1 SGHTA and CDR2 FQGNSA. Trimming cost V 4 bases and J 12 bases, with 21 bases left between them. This CDR3 contains 14 residues. The CDR3 region has the DNA TGTGCCAGCAGCTACCGCGAAGGGACCCGAGGCACTTTCTTT. Protein: CASSYREGTRGTFF.

This clonotype was seen ten or more times. This chain joins TRBV28 and TRBJ2-7; D may match TRBD1 or TRBD2 (5 bases each). Germline V gene lookup returns CDR1 MDHEN and CDR2 SYDVKM. This CDR3 has 15 amino acids. V gave up 7 bases and J gave up 6 bases, with 22 bases separating them. The CDR3 DNA reads as TGTGCCAGCAATGGGGCTCAAAGCATTGGGGGCGAGCAGTACTTC. Translated, it gives CASNGAQSIGGEQYF.

This rearrangement joins TRBV28 to TRBJ2-5; D is ambiguous. V was shortened by 2 bases and J by 2 bases, with 9 bases between the two germline ends. Germline V gene sequence: CDR1 MDHEN, CDR2 SYDVKM. The CDR3 is 14 amino acids. CDR3 sequence (DNA): TGTGCCAGCAGTTTAGCTCTCAGTCAAGAGACCCAGTACTTC. Residues: CASSLALSQETQYF.

At least ten counts were recorded for this clonotype. The chain employs TRBV12-5 and TRBJ2-1, with TRBD1 matching over 10 bases. The junction had 7 bases not matched to a gene; V was cut back by 6 bases and J by 5 bases. The CDR3 is 15 residues long. The V gene's germline CDR1 is LGHNT and CDR2 FRNRAP. CDR3 nucleotide sequence: TGTGCTAGTGGCCTCAGGGACAGGGGTAACAATGAGCAGTTCTTC. Translation gives CASGLRDRGNNEQFF.

The chain recombines TRBV6-2 or TRBV6-3 with TRBJ2-1; D possibly corresponds to TRBD2 (5 bases). The CDR3 length is 12 residues. Germline CDR1 MNHEY, CDR2 SVGEGT. V was pared by 2 bases and J by 10 bases, with 9 bases between. In DNA, the CDR3 is TGTGCCAGCAGTTACAACCCGGGAGAGCAGTTCTTC. Translating it yields CASSYNPGEQFF.

In its sample, this clonotype was seen many times. This rearrangement joins TRBV6-2 or TRBV6-3 to TRBJ2-3; 9 bases map to TRBD2. The CDR3 has 15 residues. Germline V lookup: CDR1 MNHEY, CDR2 SVGEGT. V shed 5 bases, J shed 4 bases, and the junction held 7 bases outside the gene matches. The CDR3: CASSIPGLASDTQYF. For the CDR3, the DNA is TGTGCCAGCAGTATCCCGGGACTAGCCTCAGATACGCAGTATTTT.

Details on this clonotype: One end of the junction varies from germline; a read error may be responsible. The V gene is TRBV18, the J gene TRBJ1-1; maybe TRBD1 (5 bases). Germline V gene lookup returns CDR1 KGHSH and CDR2 LQKENI. The CDR3 has 15 amino acids. CDR3 region: CANSPSRVWGTEAFF. The CDR3 DNA follows: TGTGCCAACTCACCATCCAGGGTATGGGGCACTGAAGCTTTCTTT.

This clonotype was seen only a few times. This chain uses TRBV7-8 with TRBJ2-7; perhaps D is TRBD1 or TRBD2 (5 bases each). The V end was cut by 5 bases, the J end by 7 bases, with 12 bases between. The CDR3 runs to 12 residues. The germline gives CDR1 SGHVS, CDR2 FQNEAQ. DNA of the CDR3: TGTGCCAGCAGCACCGGGACGGGAGAGCAGTACTTC. Translation gives CASSTGTGEQYF.

This clonotype was seen at least ten times. The chain employs TRBV20-1 and TRBJ2-7; D may be TRBD2 (6 bases). The CDR3 consists of 14 residues. V lost 0 bases and J lost 3, with 12 bases in between. Germline assignment: CDR1 DFQATT and CDR2 SNEGSKA (reference sequence). CDR3 sequence: CSARDLGRDYEQYF. CDR3 coding DNA: TGCAGTGCTAGAGATCTAGGGCGGGACTACGAGCAGTACTTC.

CDR3 region: CASSLRNFNTEAFF. The DNA of the CDR3 is TGTGCCAGCAGCTTAAGGAACTTCAACACTGAAGCTTTCTTT. The rearrangement uses TRBV13 and TRBJ1-1; no clear D. Germline V lookup: CDR1 PRHDT, CDR2 FYEKMQ (reference sequence). This CDR3 has 14 amino acids. Between the trimmed V and J ends, which lost 2 bases and 2 bases, there was a span of 9 bases.

This sequence joins TRBV24-1 and TRBJ2-1; tentatively, D is TRBD2 (6 bases). Germline V lookup: CDR1 KGHDR, CDR2 SFDVKD. Trimming left V 3 bases short and J 4 bases short, with 9 bases between. This CDR3 has 14 residues. Written as DNA, the CDR3 is TGTGCCACCAGTGATAGGGACTCATACAATGAGCAGTTCTTC. The encoded protein is CATSDRDSYNEQFF.

J is TRBJ2-3 and V is TRBV9, with D unresolved. The CDR3 spans 15 residues. Trimming removed 0 bases at V and 2 bases at J, with 10 bases between. Germline CDR1 and CDR2: SGDLS and YYNGEE. The CDR3 sequence: CASSVAPVNTDTQYF. For the CDR3, the DNA is TGTGCCAGCAGCGTAGCCCCAGTGAACACAGATACGCAGTATTTT.

The genes are TRBV6-5 and TRBJ2-6, with TRBD2 matching over 8 bases. V shed 0 bases and J 1 base; nucleotides not matched to a gene: 5. Germline CDR1 MNHEY, CDR2 SVGAGI. This CDR3 has 18 residues. The CDR3 DNA is TGTGCCAGCAGTTACTCGGCTAGCGGGCGTTCTGGGGCCAACGTCCTGACTTTC. It yields the protein CASSYSASGRSGANVLTF.

The CDR3 sequence is CSASLAGRLGAGELFF. Written as DNA, the CDR3 is TGCAGTGCTAGTTTAGCGGGAAGGTTAGGGGCCGGGGAGCTGTTTTTT. The rearrangement uses TRBV20-1 and TRBJ2-2; 8 bases are shared with TRBD2. CDR3 length equals 16 residues. Per the germline V gene, CDR1 is DFQATT and CDR2 is SNEGSKA (reference sequence). After removal of 3 bases from V and 6 bases from J, the junction contained 12 bases not matched to a gene.

In this sample, this clonotype turned up many times. The chain joins TRBV6-1 to TRBJ2-1; 7 positions agree with TRBD1. The junction had 15 bases not matched to a gene; V was cut back by 5 bases and J by 2 bases. Germline values: CDR1 MNHNS, CDR2 SASEGT. The CDR3 is made up of 18 amino acids. The CDR3 reads CASSYPPFDRVPYNEQFF. The CDR3 DNA reads TGTGCCAGCAGTTACCCCCCTTTCGACAGGGTTCCCTACAATGAGCAGTTCTTC.

Concerning this clonotype itself: A clone one base away is much larger, so this may be a read error. V is TRBV30 and J is TRBJ1-2; the D gene is possibly TRBD1 (6 bases). The CDR3 is made up of 13 amino acids. Trimming took 4 bases from V and 10 from J, leaving 19 bases between them. Germline V lookup: CDR1 GTSNPN, CDR2 SVGIG (reference sequence). This CDR3 reads CAWTTGLSGDYTF. In DNA, the CDR3 is TGTGCCTGGACCACAGGTTTATCAGGGGACTACACCTTC.

The genes are TRBV12-3 or TRBV12-4 and TRBJ2-3; TRBD1 agrees at 7 bases. V shed 7 bases, J shed 1 base, and the junction held 11 bases outside the gene matches. The CDR3 is 16 residues long. CDR3 amino acids: CASTPGQVGGTDTQYF. As DNA, the CDR3 is TGTGCCAGCACCCCCGGACAGGTCGGTGGCACAGATACGCAGTATTTT.

This clonotype was seen repeatedly, ten times or more. The chain has TRBV15 and TRBJ2-1, with 10 bases aligning to TRBD1. Germline values: CDR1 LNHNV, CDR2 YYDKDF (reference sequence). V shed 3 bases, J shed 9 bases, and the junction held 14 bases outside the gene matches. The CDR3 sequence is 17 residues long. The DNA of the CDR3 is TGTGCCACCAGCAGCGGTCATTGGACAGGGGGTGGGAGTGAGCAGTTCTTC. This translates into CATSSGHWTGGGSEQFF.

A word on this clonotype: A much larger clone lies a single base off, so this may be a read error. This chain links TRBV3-1 with TRBJ1-5, with D unclear. CDR3 size: 14 residues. Germline assignment: CDR1 LGHDT and CDR2 YNNKEL (reference sequence). This chain's CDR3 is CASSQDLVNQPRHF. The DNA of the CDR3 is TGTGCCAGCAGCCAAGATCTAGTAAATCAGCCCCGGCATTTT.

This clonotype was counted many times. This chain uses TRBV11-1 with TRBJ2-1; TRBD1 or TRBD2 may be the D gene (5 bases each). CDR1 SGHAT and CDR2 FQDESV come from the germline V gene (reference sequence). The CDR3 has 14 residues. V was shortened by 4 bases and J by 7 bases, with 14 bases between the two germline ends. The CDR3 sequence: CASSSGTLSNEQFF. Here the CDR3 DNA reads TGTGCCAGCAGCTCGGGGACGCTCAGTAATGAGCAGTTCTTC.

For this clonotype: Possible read error: a much larger clone is one base away. The chain couples TRBV6-2 or TRBV6-3 to TRBJ2-7; 8 bases fit TRBD1. The CDR3 has 12 amino acids. Germline assignment: CDR1 MNHEY and CDR2 SVGEGT. The CDR3 region is CASSYSTGERYF. CDR3 in DNA: TGTGCCAGCAGTTACTCGACAGGGGAGCGGTACTTC.

The chain has TRBV28 and TRBJ1-1; 9 bases are shared with TRBD1. The CDR3 loop spans 14 amino acids. Per the germline V gene, CDR1 is MDHEN and CDR2 is SYDVKM. Trimming removed 5 bases from V and 4 bases from J; junction bases left unmatched: 5. The CDR3 DNA follows: TGTGCCAGCAGTGGGACAGGGAGGTCCACTGAAGCTTTCTTT. Its translation: CASSGTGRSTEAFF.

Ten or more counts support this clonotype. V gene TRBV29-1 combines with J gene TRBJ1-1, with TRBD1 matching over 7 bases. The CDR3 extends over 12 amino acids. V trimming: 6 bases; J trimming: 0 bases; junction bases outside the gene matches: 1. The V gene's germline CDR1 is SQVTM and CDR2 ANQGSEA. The CDR3 DNA reads TGCAGCGTGGGACAGCTGAACACTGAAGCTTTCTTT. Protein sequence: CSVGQLNTEAFF.

The table lists this clonotype with a few counts. The V gene is TRBV20-1, the J gene TRBJ1-5; 11 positions agree with TRBD1. Looked up from germline, CDR1 is DFQATT and CDR2 is SNEGSKA (reference sequence). This CDR3 contains 15 residues. V was clipped by 5 bases and J by 7 bases; unmatched bases: 10. The CDR3 region is CSAQYRDRGRQPQHF. The CDR3 region has the DNA TGCAGTGCTCAGTATCGGGACAGGGGGAGACAGCCCCAGCATTTT.

The chain uses TRBV11-3 and TRBJ1-1; 7 nucleotides agree with TRBD1. J lost 11 bases, V lost 4 bases, and 13 bases had no gene match. Germline V CDR1 and CDR2: SGHNT, YENEEA. The length of the CDR3 is 14 residues. The CDR3 here is CASSSQQGVNTAFF. CDR3 nucleotides: TGTGCCAGCAGCTCTCAGCAGGGGGTCAATACGGCTTTCTTT.

This clonotype was picked up many times. The chain links TRBV4-3 to TRBJ1-1, with 9 bases fitting TRBD1. The CDR3 consists of 16 residues. Germline V gene data show CDR1 as LGHNA and CDR2 as YSLEER. The V gene end was trimmed by 1 base and the J gene end by 7 bases; junction bases not matched to a gene: 10. CDR3 amino acids: CASSQAPLGQGNEAFF. DNA of the CDR3: TGCGCCAGCAGCCAAGCCCCTCTGGGACAGGGCAATGAAGCTTTCTTT.

V gene TRBV29-1 combines with J gene TRBJ1-3, with a possible D match to TRBD1 (6 bases). This CDR3 is 15 amino acids long. V lost 6 bases and J 2 bases, leaving 17 bases between the germline ends. Germline CDR1 reads SQVTM; CDR2 reads ANQGSEA. The CDR3 here is CSVLPDEGAGNTIYF. DNA for the CDR3: TGCAGCGTCCTCCCCGATGAGGGGGCTGGAAACACCATATATTTT.

The sample holds many counts of this clonotype. This chain joins TRBV20-1 and TRBJ2-3; 15 bases are shared with TRBD2. The J segment lost 1 base and the V segment lost 0 bases, leaving 11 bases of the junction unmatched. Per the germline V gene, CDR1 is DFQATT and CDR2 is SNEGSKA (reference sequence). The CDR3 has 20 residues. CDR3 in amino acids: CSARDGGTSGRSFRTDTQYF. The CDR3 DNA reads TGCAGTGCTAGAGATGGGGGGACTAGCGGGAGGTCTTTCCGCACAGATACGCAGTATTTT.

A note on this clonotype: This may come from a read error, since a much larger clone is one base off. The chain recombines TRBV20-1 with TRBJ2-5, with D perhaps matching TRBD2 (5 bases). The germline V gene encodes CDR1 DFQATT and CDR2 SNEGSKA (reference sequence). This CDR3 spans 13 amino acids. V was pared by 5 bases and J by 2 bases, with 12 bases between. The CDR3 nucleotides read TGCAGTGCTCACTCCGGGATTCAAGAGACCCAGTACTTC. Its translation: CSAHSGIQETQYF.